This paragraph covers one T cell receptor (beta chain) sequence. The antigen remains unidentified. These data originate in a study of cytomegalovirus exposure and HLA in healthy donors. General study findings and limits: Cytomegalovirus-associated TCR beta chains were listed, numbering roughly 150. It was confirmed in vitro that a few of the CMV-associated chains were specific for CMV antigens. For most TCR sequences rarity was the rule, although some public TCRs occurred in many donors.

A roughly 130-subject validation cohort, separate from the approximately 700-subject first cohort, supplied the donors. Here immunoSEQ multiplex PCR was the method, and the copy in TCRdb shows in-frame clones only, minus some. Here the sample spans 150,000 or so clones, roughly 91% being singletons. Sequencing was done on a sample of PBMCs. This TCR came from a woman aged 18-29 years in good health and CMV-seropositive.

DNA for the CDR3: TGTGCCAGCAGTTTATACGGGGCCGGGGAGCTGTTTTTT. As protein: CASSLYGAGELFF. This chain links TRBV28 with TRBJ2-2, with D perhaps matching TRBD2 (5 bases). The CDR3 sequence is 13 residues long. V lost 1 base and J 6 bases, leaving 6 bases between the germline ends. Germline assignment: CDR1 MDHEN and CDR2 SYDVKM.